Listed below are T cell receptor beta chains from one sample, sequenced in a study of blood T cell repertoires in COVID-19. TCRdb keeps only in-frame clones here, not all; method: immunoSEQ multiplex PCR. Of 380,000 or so clones listed, around 87% are singletons. Sequencing was carried out using PBMCs or T cells enriched from blood (not recorded which). These receptors all stem from a man between 25 and 39 years old who had recovered from COVID-19. CDR3s include the opening cysteine and the closing phenylalanine or tryptophan. A D gene is named only where the DNA matches it firmly. Rows may omit the clone size; those that give it use once, few, many or a size class.

size: NA
D: NA
V: TRBV2
J: TRBJ1-4
DNA: TGTGCCAGCAGTGAAGCTGCGTCTACGGTGAGCGAAAAACTGTTTTTT
CDR3: CASSEAASTVSEKLFF

size: NA
D: TRBD1
V: TRBV5-5
J: TRBJ1-4
DNA: TGTGCCAGCAGCCACGACAGGGCCTCAACTAATGAAAAACTGTTTTTT
CDR3: CASSHDRASTNEKLFF

size: NA
D: NA
V: TRBV7-8
J: TRBJ1-1
DNA: TGTGCCAGCAGCGACTTTCTCGGTCTGAACACTGAAGCTTTCTTT
CDR3: CASSDFLGLNTEAFF

size: NA
D: NA
V: TRBV21-1
J: TRBJ1-1
DNA: TGTGCCAGCAGCAAAGGCCTGGGGACAGGGCTCTTGGTGAGTGAAACTTTCTTT
CDR3: CASSKGLGTGLLVSETFF

size: once
D: NA
V: TRBV9
J: TRBJ1-1
DNA: TGTGCCAGCAGCTCATTAACAAATGAAGCTTTCTTT
CDR3: CASSSLTNEAFF

size: NA
D: NA
V: TRBV5-4
J: TRBJ1-2
DNA: TGTGCCAGCACCCCAAGCGATAACTATGGCTACACCTTC
CDR3: CASTPSDNYGYTF

size: NA
D: TRBD2
V: TRBV3-1/TRBV3-2
J: TRBJ2-1
DNA: TGTGCCACCAAGGAGCGGGGGGCAAACAATGAGCAGTTCTTC
CDR3: CATKERGANNEQFF

size: NA
D: NA
V: TRBV9
J: TRBJ2-7
DNA: TGTGCCAGCAGTGAAGAGACGCACAGGGAGCAGTACTTC
CDR3: CASSEETHREQYF

size: NA
D: NA
V: TRBV2
J: TRBJ1-5
DNA: TGTGCCAGCAGCCCACCGGCCGGGGGAACGGGCCAGCCCCAGCATTTT
CDR3: CASSPPAGGTGQPQHF

size: NA
D: NA
V: TRBV10-2
J: TRBJ1-3
DNA: TGCGCCAGCAGTGAAGAGGGAAACACCATATATTTT
CDR3: CASSEEGNTIYF

size: NA
D: NA
V: TRBV5-1
J: TRBJ1-3
DNA: TGCGCCAGCAGCGCCAGCGTACCAAGCTCTGGAAACACCATATATTTT
CDR3: CASSASVPSSGNTIYF

size: NA
D: NA
V: TRBV10-3
J: TRBJ1-1
DNA: TGTGCCATCAGTGAGTCGGGCGGGAGGACCACTGAAGCTTTCTTT
CDR3: CAISESGGRTTEAFF

size: once
D: NA
V: TRBV9
J: TRBJ2-4
DNA: TGTGCCAGCAGCGTAGAGGGTAGCGGAAACATTCAGTACTTC
CDR3: CASSVEGSGNIQYF

size: NA
D: NA
V: TRBV6-2/TRBV6-3
J: TRBJ2-7
DNA: TGTGCCAGCAGTAACCTACTAGGACCTCTCTACGAGCAGTACTTC
CDR3: CASSNLLGPLYEQYF

size: once
D: TRBD2
V: TRBV19
J: TRBJ2-7
DNA: TGTGCCAGTAGTATTGCGGGGGGGGCCCTCTACGAGCAGTACTTC
CDR3: CASSIAGGALYEQYF

size: NA
D: TRBD1
V: TRBV11-2
J: TRBJ1-6
DNA: TGTGCCAGCAGCTTATGGGACAGGGGTGGGTCACCCCTCCACTTT
CDR3: CASSLWDRGGSPLHF

size: few
D: NA
V: TRBV7-9
J: TRBJ2-2
DNA: TGTGCCAGCACCATTTCCCACAGGGCAGACACCGGGGAGCTGTTTTTT
CDR3: CASTISHRADTGELFF

size: NA
D: NA
V: TRBV5-4
J: TRBJ2-7
DNA: TGTGCCAGCAGCTCCCCGGACGGGAATGTTTTCGAGCAGTACTTC
CDR3: CASSSPDGNVFEQYF

size: NA
D: TRBD1
V: TRBV5-1
J: TRBJ1-1
DNA: TGCGCCAGCAGCTCCACCCAGGGGGCTGGCACTGAAGCTTTCTTT
CDR3: CASSSTQGAGTEAFF

size: once
D: NA
V: TRBV30
J: TRBJ1-2
DNA: TGTGCCTGGAGTGTACGAGGGCGAGTAGGAGGCTACACCTTC
CDR3: CAWSVRGRVGGYTF

size: NA
D: NA
V: TRBV29-1
J: TRBJ2-6
DNA: TGCGGAGGGGTCTCTGGGGCCAACGTCCTGACTTTC
CDR3: CGGVSGANVLTF

size: few
D: NA
V: TRBV4-3
J: TRBJ2-7
DNA: TGCGCCAGCAGCCACCTGCTAGACAGAAAACCCTACGAGCAGTACTTC
CDR3: CASSHLLDRKPYEQYF

size: NA
D: NA
V: TRBV6-2/TRBV6-3
J: TRBJ1-5
DNA: TGTGCCAGCAGTTCTGGATCAGGGGTTCAGCCCCAGCATTTT
CDR3: CASSSGSGVQPQHF

size: NA
D: NA
V: TRBV11-3
J: TRBJ2-1
DNA: TGTGCCAGCAGCTTAGCTGGAGAGGGCTACAATGAGCAGTTCTTC
CDR3: CASSLAGEGYNEQFF

size: NA
D: NA
V: TRBV21-1
J: TRBJ1-2
DNA: TGTGCCAGCAGCAAGGCTAAAGACAGGGCGAAGGAGAACTATGGCTACACCTTC
CDR3: CASSKAKDRAKENYGYTF

size: once
D: TRBD2
V: TRBV3-1/TRBV3-2
J: TRBJ2-1
DNA: TGTGCCAGCAGCCAAGATGCCCCCGTCCTAGCGGGGGTCTACAATGAGCAGTTCTTC
CDR3: CASSQDAPVLAGVYNEQFF